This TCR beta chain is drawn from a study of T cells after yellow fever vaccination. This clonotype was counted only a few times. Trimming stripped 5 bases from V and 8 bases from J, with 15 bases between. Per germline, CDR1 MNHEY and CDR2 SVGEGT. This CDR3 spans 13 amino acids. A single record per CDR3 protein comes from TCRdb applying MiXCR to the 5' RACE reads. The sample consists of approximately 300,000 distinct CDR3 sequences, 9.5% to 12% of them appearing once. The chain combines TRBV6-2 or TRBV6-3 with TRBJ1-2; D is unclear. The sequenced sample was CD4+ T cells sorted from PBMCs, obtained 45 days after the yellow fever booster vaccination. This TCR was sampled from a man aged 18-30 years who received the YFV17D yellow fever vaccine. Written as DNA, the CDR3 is TGTGCCAGCAGTCCCGAATACATGCGGGGCTACACCTTC. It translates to CASSPEYMRGYTF.